This T cell receptor beta chain was retrieved from a study of T cell repertoires in cytomegalovirus infection. In its sample, this clonotype was seen a few times. TCRdb reanalysed the reads using MiXCR and keeps one entry per CDR3 protein. The sample shows approximately 500,000 distinct CDR3 sequences, more than 15% of them seen only once. The CDR3 has 17 residues. Germline CDR1 is MDHEN and CDR2 is SYDVKM. Trimming removed 2 bases from V and 6 bases from J; junction bases left unmatched: 13. The sequence came from a human donor in good health (CMV status not recorded). Some clones in this sample may be carry-over from other donors' samples. The rearrangement links TRBV28 to TRBJ2-1, with TRBD1 matching 7 bases. The sequencing sample was made of CD8+ T cells from PBMCs. In DNA form, the CDR3 reads TGTGCCAGCAGTTTAACTCACAGGGGAAGGATCCCCAATGAGCAGTTCTTC. Translating gives CASSLTHRGRIPNEQFF.